The next 2 T cell receptor beta chains were all read from a single sample in a study of T cells in tuberculosis. Method: immunoSEQ multiplex PCR; TCRdb's copy keeps in-frame clones and lacks some. The table shows more than 70,000 clones, with approximately 91% occurring only once. Thawed, overnight-rested PBMC were stained with GMM-loaded CD1B tetramer, viability dye and anti-CD3, then sorted. C32 glucose monomycolate from Rhodococcus equi was loaded onto the CD1B tetramers. The sample was CD1b-GMM tetramer-negative cells sorted from PBMCs. These TCRs come from an adult woman with latent tuberculosis.

The chain couples TRBV27 to TRBJ2-2, with D possibly TRBD1 on 6 matching bases. The CDR3 has 19 residues. Trimming stripped 3 bases from V and 0 bases from J, with 20 bases between. In germline, CDR1 is MNHEY, CDR2 SMNVEV (reference sequence). The CDR3 spells CASSFFTPGTKTNTGELFF. The CDR3, as DNA: TGTGCCAGCAGTTTCTTCACCCCCGGGACAAAAACGAACACCGGGGAGCTGTTTTTT.

J is TRBJ2-7 and V is TRBV2; TRBD2 matches at 8 bases. Germline assignment: CDR1 SNHLY and CDR2 FYNNEI. Unmatched junction bases numbered 9, after V lost 2 bases and J lost 3 bases. The CDR3 runs to 16 residues. CDR3 residues: CASSEFQRGPYYEQYV. CDR3 nucleotides: TGTGCCAGCAGTGAATTCCAGCGGGGGCCCTACTACGAGCAGTACGTC.